This TCR beta chain derives from a study of blood T cell repertoires in COVID-19. CDR1 MNHEY and CDR2 SMNVEV come from the germline V gene (reference sequence). The CDR3 loop spans 11 amino acids. V was pared by 8 bases and J by 9 bases, with 4 bases of the junction left unmatched. Per the authors' pipeline: Amplification from reference gene primers served as the basis for estimated nucleated cell counts. Assay: immunoSEQ multiplex PCR; the TCRdb copy retains only in-frame clones and omits some. The V and J calls and clone size were taken over from that table, and D and trimming were inferred from the DNA. The profile shows 65,000 or so clones, around 84% of them singletons.

V usage is TRBV27 and J usage is TRBJ2-3; TRBD1 agrees at 8 bases. Sequenced: peripheral blood. The origin of this receptor is a woman in her 70s with acute or convalescent COVID-19. For the CDR3, the DNA is TGTGCCAGCGGGGGGACAGGCACGCAGTATTTT. This encodes CASGGTGTQYF.